This entry lists 19 T cell receptor beta chains sequenced from one sample in a study of T cells after yellow fever vaccination. TCRdb reprocessed the 5' RACE reads via MiXCR and lists one record per CDR3 protein. The sample holds about 320,000 distinct CDR3 sequences, 3.5% to 4.5% seen once. The starting material was PBMCs, obtained 15 days after the yellow fever booster vaccination. The receptor set was obtained from a man aged 18 to 35 who received the YFV17D yellow fever vaccine.

J is TRBJ2-2 and V is TRBV4-3; TRBD2 might be the D (6 bases). Between the trimmed V and J ends, which lost 0 bases and 6 bases, there was a span of 8 bases. In germline, CDR1 is LGHNA, CDR2 YSLEER. This CDR3 is 14 amino acids long. The CDR3 DNA sequence: TGCGCCAGCAGCCAAGATCCGGGGGCCGGGGAGCTGTTTTTT. It codes for CASSQDPGAGELFF.

The chain uses TRBV7-8 and TRBJ1-2; D uncertain. The CDR3 is 14 residues long. The V end lost 5 bases, the J end lost 2 bases, and 12 bases lay between the germline ends. Germline V lookup: CDR1 SGHVS, CDR2 FQNEAQ. The CDR3 loop is CASSPIGYNYGYTF. The CDR3 DNA reads TGTGCCAGCAGCCCCATTGGGTACAACTATGGCTACACCTTC.

This clonotype has more than one count but fewer than ten. The V and J genes are TRBV7-9 and TRBJ1-2, with no clear D. There are 14 residues in the CDR3. In germline, CDR1 is SEHNR, CDR2 FQNEAQ (reference sequence). Deletions cut 2 bases from V and 7 bases from J, with 14 bases between. For the CDR3, the DNA is TGTGCCAGCAGCTTAACTCTCTCGAAGGGTGGCTACACCTTC. Translating it yields CASSLTLSKGGYTF.

This clonotype was counted ten times or more. CDR3 protein: CASSLGLASSYEQYF. The CDR3 DNA is TGTGCCAGCAGCTTGGGCCTCGCCAGCTCCTACGAGCAGTACTTC. This chain links TRBV5-6 with TRBJ2-7; no clear D gene. CDR3 length: 15 residues. Germline-derived CDR1 and CDR2 are SGHDT and YYEEEE. The V end was cut by 0 bases, the J end by 0 bases, with 10 bases between.

This sequence joins TRBV7-2 and TRBJ1-2; a possible D gene is TRBD1 (5 bases). This CDR3 has 14 amino acids. The V gene lost 0 bases and the J gene lost 7 bases, with 12 bases spanning the gap. Germline V CDR1 and CDR2: SGHTA, FQGNSA. The DNA of the CDR3 is TGTGCCAGCAGCTTAGCACCAAGGGGTGGTGGCTACACCTTC. The encoded protein is CASSLAPRGGGYTF.

This clonotype was found a few times. The rearrangement links TRBV20-1 to TRBJ1-5; 7 nucleotides align to TRBD1. From germline, CDR1 is DFQATT and CDR2 SNEGSKA (reference sequence). The CDR3 loop spans 12 amino acids. The V segment lost 6 bases and the J segment 7 bases; nucleotides outside the gene matches: 6. CDR3 sequence (DNA): TGCAGTGCACGTGACAGGGTCCAGCCCCAGCATTTT. Residues: CSARDRVQPQHF.

This clonotype was seen a few times. The genes are TRBV12-3 or TRBV12-4 and TRBJ2-3, with TRBD2 identical over 12 bases. The CDR3 contains 13 residues. The V segment lost 8 bases and the J segment 4 bases; nucleotides outside the gene matches: 1. The CDR3 reads CASGLAGPDTQYF. CDR3 DNA: TGTGCCAGCGGACTAGCGGGGCCAGATACGCAGTATTTT.

The genes are TRBV14 and TRBJ2-7, with D uncertain. CDR1 is SGHDN, CDR2 FVKESK, per germline. The V end was cut by 3 bases, the J end by 2 bases, with 14 bases between. CDR3 length: 15 amino acids. The CDR3 reads CASSHPQATPYEQYF. As DNA, the CDR3 is TGTGCCAGCAGCCACCCCCAGGCTACCCCCTACGAGCAGTACTTC.

In its sample, this clonotype was seen many times. This chain joins TRBV12-3 or TRBV12-4 and TRBJ2-7; TRBD1 aligns across 7 bases. This CDR3 is built from 13 residues. The J segment lost 4 bases and the V segment lost 5 bases, leaving 5 bases of the junction unmatched. This CDR3 reads CASSRTGKYEQYF. The CDR3 DNA follows: TGTGCCAGCAGTAGGACAGGTAAATACGAGCAGTACTTC.

Many counts were recorded for this clonotype. J is TRBJ1-2 and V is TRBV5-1; TRBD1 matches at 8 bases. Trimming removed 6 bases from V and 6 bases from J; junction bases left unmatched: 7. The V gene's germline CDR1 is SGHRS and CDR2 YFSETQ. The CDR3 is 13 amino acids. The CDR3: CASTGQGADGYTF. The CDR3 DNA is TGCGCCAGCACCGGACAGGGTGCTGATGGCTACACCTTC.

This chain uses TRBV12-3 or TRBV12-4 with TRBJ1-2, with D uncertain. The CDR3 contains 12 residues. The V and J ends lost 3 bases and 4 bases respectively, with 6 bases between them. The CDR3 spells CASSFVGYGYTF. As DNA, the CDR3 is TGTGCCAGCAGTTTTGTTGGCTATGGCTACACCTTC.

The table lists this clonotype with a few counts. The gene calls are TRBV19 and TRBJ2-3; D could derive from TRBD1 or TRBD2 (5 bases each). Trimming took 5 bases from V and 0 from J, leaving 12 bases between them. CDR1 LNHDA and CDR2 SQIVND come from the germline V gene (reference sequence). The CDR3 contains 15 residues. For the CDR3, the DNA is TGTGCCAGTAGTGGGACGACAGCGAGCACAGATACGCAGTATTTT. Translation gives CASSGTTASTDTQYF.

This clonotype was recorded many times. The chain employs TRBV20-1 and TRBJ1-1, with D possibly being TRBD1 (5 bases). The CDR3 runs 13 residues. Germline V CDR1 and CDR2: DFQATT, SNEGSKA (reference sequence). Trimming removed 3 bases at V and 1 base at J, with 9 bases between. CDR3 in amino acids: CSASSGTNTEAFF. Here the CDR3 DNA reads TGCAGTGCTAGTTCGGGGACGAACACTGAAGCTTTCTTT.

The sample holds a few counts of this clonotype. This chain uses TRBV6-2 or TRBV6-3 with TRBJ2-3; 8 nucleotides match TRBD2. Germline CDR1 and CDR2: MNHEY and SVGEGT. V trimming: 2 bases; J trimming: 2 bases; junction bases outside the gene matches: 21. This CDR3 has 21 residues. CDR3 in DNA: TGTGCCAGCAGTTACGGAGAAAAGCGGGGGATCTCACTTTTTCTCACAGATACGCAGTATTTT. The encoded protein is CASSYGEKRGISLFLTDTQYF.

In this sample, this clonotype turned up many times. This rearrangement joins TRBV7-6 to TRBJ2-1, with a tentative D call TRBD2 (5 bases). Germline values: CDR1 SGHVS, CDR2 FNYEAQ. The CDR3 totals 14 residues. With 4 bases removed from V and 8 bases from J, the gap between germline ends came to 15 bases. CDR3 region: CASSSIRLNHEQFF. DNA for the CDR3: TGTGCCAGCAGCTCCATAAGACTAAACCATGAGCAGTTCTTC. Full variable domain (outside the CDR3, taken from reference TRBV7-6 and TRBJ2-1): GAGVSQSPRYKVTKRGQDVALRCDPISGHVSLYWYRQALGQGPEFLTYFNYEAQQDKSGLPNDRFSAERPEGSISTLTIQRTEQRDSAMYRCASSSIRLNHEQFFGPGTRLTVL.

The chain has TRBV5-6 and TRBJ2-5, with D perhaps assigned TRBD1 or TRBD2 (5 bases each). The ends were cut back, 2 bases at V and 12 bases at J, with 20 bases in the middle. CDR1 SGHDT and CDR2 YYEEEE come from the germline V gene. The CDR3 spans 14 residues. CDR3 loop: CASSFWGNIRAEYF. Written as DNA, the CDR3 is TGTGCCAGCAGCTTCTGGGGGAACATTCGGGCGGAGTACTTC.

This clonotype was detected a few times. The gene calls are TRBV2 and TRBJ1-4, with a weak D call TRBD1 (6 bases). Germline V gives CDR1 SNHLY, CDR2 FYNNEI. The CDR3 has 14 amino acids. V lost 9 bases, J lost 5 bases, and 16 bases lay in between. The CDR3 sequence: CASYKGTLNEKLFF. DNA for the CDR3: TGTGCCAGTTATAAAGGGACACTCAATGAAAAACTGTTTTTT.

This chain joins TRBV6-6 and TRBJ2-3, with TRBD2 matching over 7 bases. The CDR3 has 16 amino acids. J gave up 2 bases and V 7 bases, and 12 bases lay outside the gene matches. Germline V gene lookup returns CDR1 MNHNY and CDR2 SVGAGI (reference sequence). CDR3 sequence: CASTEGLVRFTDTQYF. The CDR3 DNA reads TGTGCCAGCACCGAAGGACTAGTTCGGTTCACAGATACGCAGTATTTT.

This clonotype was seen at least ten times. The chain has TRBV20-1 and TRBJ1-3, with D unresolved. The V end was cut by 5 bases, the J end by 1 base, with 15 bases between. Germline V lookup: CDR1 DFQATT, CDR2 SNEGSKA (reference sequence). The CDR3 has 15 residues. CDR3 loop: CSAPLQAFSGNTIYF. CDR3 nucleotide sequence: TGCAGTGCTCCCCTCCAGGCATTTTCTGGAAACACCATATATTTT.